Below are 24 T cell receptor beta chains sequenced from a single sample in a study of T cell responses to AZD1222 COVID-19 vaccine. Only in-frame clones appear in the TCRdb table, and some are missing; sequencing was by immunoSEQ multiplex PCR. The top ten hold 0.5% to 0.65% of the sample, which has some 280,000 clones, approximately 94% seen once. This sample comprised peripheral blood, obtained 28 days after the second AZD1222 dose. Receptors originate from an adult who received the AZD1222 COVID-19 vaccine.

This clone was seen only once. The chain uses TRBV20-1 and TRBJ2-3; 8 bases match TRBD2. The germline CDR1 and CDR2 sequences are DFQATT and SNEGSKA (reference sequence). CDR3 length: 15 residues. With 3 bases clipped from V and 0 bases from J, the junction kept 5 bases outside the gene matches. The CDR3 DNA is TGCAGTGCTAGTGCGGGGGGTTTTAGCACAGATACGCAGTATTTT. Protein product: CSASAGGFSTDTQYF.

This clone occurred once. V and J are TRBV11-2 and TRBJ1-1; D gene uncertain. Germline-derived CDR1 and CDR2 are SGHAT and FQNNGV. With 6 bases removed from V and 2 bases from J, the gap between germline ends came to 7 bases. The CDR3 covers 12 residues. This CDR3 reads CASRKVNTEAFF. CDR3 in DNA: TGTGCCAGCAGAAAGGTAAACACTGAAGCTTTCTTT.

In this sample, this clone turned up a few times. The chain is built from TRBV2 and TRBJ1-5; D is uncertain. The CDR3 runs 14 residues. CDR1 SNHLY and CDR2 FYNNEI come from the germline V gene. The V gene lost 3 bases and the J gene lost 2 bases, with 8 bases spanning the gap. This chain's CDR3 is CASSDGEGNQPQHF. In DNA form, the CDR3 reads TGTGCCAGCAGTGACGGGGAAGGCAATCAGCCCCAGCATTTT. The full variable domain, its missing parts supplied by reference TRBV2 and TRBJ1-5, is EPEVTQTPSHQVTQMGQEVILRCVPISNHLYFYWYRQILGQKVEFLVSFYNNEISEKSEIFDDQFSVERPDGSNFTLKIRSTKLEDSAMYFCASSDGEGNQPQHFGDGTRLSIL.

This chain uses TRBV28 with TRBJ2-6; TRBD2 might be the D (5 bases). V lost 6 bases to trimming and J lost 4 bases, with 13 bases between them. CDR3 length: 15 amino acids. CDR1 is MDHEN and CDR2 is SYDVKM in the germline V gene. The CDR3 spells CASRMRESGANVLTF. CDR3 DNA: TGTGCCAGCAGGATGAGGGAATCCGGGGCCAACGTCCTGACTTTC.

The chain has TRBV23-1 and TRBJ2-7; D is unresolved. TRBV23-1 belongs to the ORF category, with a function that is uncertain. This CDR3 spans 11 amino acids. Trimming pared 7 bases from V and 1 base from J, leaving 5 bases between. DNA of the CDR3: TGCGCCAGCACGGAGTCCTACGAGCAGTACTTC. Its protein is CASTESYEQYF.

This chain links TRBV27 with TRBJ2-2, with D perhaps assigned TRBD1 or TRBD2 (5 bases each). V lost 5 bases, J lost 6 bases, and 16 bases lay in between. The CDR3 sequence is 15 residues long. Germline V gene data show CDR1 as MNHEY and CDR2 as SMNVEV (reference sequence). CDR3 loop: CASSPQGRGPGELFF. The CDR3 nucleotides are TGTGCCAGCAGTCCCCAGGGACGGGGTCCCGGGGAGCTGTTTTTT.

The V gene is TRBV27, the J gene TRBJ1-1; D not certain. Germline V lookup: CDR1 MNHEY, CDR2 SMNVEV (reference sequence). Trimming stripped 2 bases from V and 4 bases from J, with 14 bases between. This CDR3 comprises 15 residues. CDR3 coding DNA: TGTGCCAGCAGTTTAAGAGGCGGGTGGGCCACTGAAGCTTTCTTT. Amino acid sequence: CASSLRGGWATEAFF.

V is TRBV7-2 and J is TRBJ1-1; a weak D match, TRBD1 (5 bases). Germline assignment: CDR1 SGHTA and CDR2 FQGNSA. The CDR3 sequence is 16 residues long. Trimming took off 5 bases at V and 1 base at J, with 17 bases between the two ends. In DNA form, the CDR3 reads TGTGCCAGCAGCCAACGCAGTGGGGCCGGGAACACTGAAGCTTTCTTT. Its protein is CASSQRSGAGNTEAFF.

The CDR3 spells CASTSTGETYEQYF. CDR3 DNA sequence: TGTGCCAGCACCTCGACAGGGGAAACCTACGAGCAGTACTTC. The chain is built from TRBV2 and TRBJ2-7, with 8 bases lining up with TRBD1. The junction had 7 bases not matched to a gene; V was cut back by 7 bases and J by 2 bases. The germline V gene has CDR1 SNHLY and CDR2 FYNNEI. The CDR3 extends over 14 amino acids. Using reference TRBV2 and TRBJ2-7 for the parts outside the CDR3, the full variable domain is EPEVTQTPSHQVTQMGQEVILRCVPISNHLYFYWYRQILGQKVEFLVSFYNNEISEKSEIFDDQFSVERPDGSNFTLKIRSTKLEDSAMYFCASTSTGETYEQYFGPGTRLTVT.

The chain joins TRBV12-3 or TRBV12-4 to TRBJ2-7; D not certain. Trimming removed 8 bases at V and 1 base at J, with 9 bases between. CDR3 length: 12 residues. The CDR3 sequence: CASVGESYEQYF. CDR3 nucleotides: TGTGCCAGCGTCGGCGAATCCTACGAGCAGTACTTC.

V is TRBV5-6 and J is TRBJ2-6; 7 bases agree with TRBD1. V lost 3 bases to trimming and J lost 0 bases; unmatched junction nucleotides: 9. CDR1 SGHDT and CDR2 YYEEEE come from the germline V gene. This CDR3 has 18 amino acids. Written as DNA, the CDR3 is TGTGCCAGCAGCTCGAGACAGGGACATCGCTCTGGGGCCAACGTCCTGACTTTC. Translating it yields CASSSRQGHRSGANVLTF.

The J gene is TRBJ1-6, the V gene TRBV2, with D tentatively TRBD1 (6 bases). Looked up from germline, CDR1 is SNHLY and CDR2 is FYNNEI. Deletions cut 4 bases from V and 6 bases from J, with 13 bases between. The CDR3 consists of 15 residues. The CDR3 region is CASSGRGRANSPLHF. CDR3 coding DNA: TGTGCCAGCAGTGGAAGGGGGAGGGCTAATTCACCCCTCCACTTT.

This chain joins TRBV2 and TRBJ1-5, with D unclear. In germline, CDR1 is SNHLY, CDR2 FYNNEI. The CDR3 covers 14 residues. The V and J ends lost 8 bases and 4 bases respectively, with 15 bases between them. The CDR3 coding sequence is TGTGCCAGCTCGACGGAGTCGGTTAATCAGCCCCAGCATTTT. Amino acids: CASSTESVNQPQHF.

V is TRBV7-6 and J is TRBJ2-6; D gene ambiguous. The germline CDR1 and CDR2 sequences are SGHVS and FNYEAQ. V was shortened by 4 bases and J by 0 bases, with 16 bases between the two germline ends. This CDR3 has 18 residues. CDR3 protein: CASSSQPPRLSGANVLTF. CDR3 DNA: TGTGCCAGCAGCTCCCAACCCCCACGCCTCTCTGGGGCCAACGTCCTGACTTTC.

The chain is built from TRBV3-1 (or the pseudogene TRBV3-2) and TRBJ1-2, with 9 bases aligning to TRBD1. Germline-derived CDR1 and CDR2 are LGHDT and YNNKEL (reference sequence). V lost 4 bases to trimming and J lost 8 bases; unmatched junction nucleotides: 23. The CDR3 loop spans 19 amino acids. CDR3 DNA sequence: TGTGCCAGCAGCCCCGCGCCTCCGGGACAGGGAATGAGTAGTCAGGGCTACACCTTC. Its translation is CASSPAPPGQGMSSQGYTF.

The V call is TRBV15, the J call TRBJ1-3; the D is unclear. The CDR3 runs to 12 residues. V was trimmed by 0 bases and J by 11 bases, leaving 8 bases between them. The germline V gene encodes CDR1 LNHNV and CDR2 YYDKDF (reference sequence). The DNA of the CDR3 is TGTGCCACCAGCAGAGATCGAGTGGCCATATATTTT. The encoded protein is CATSRDRVAIYF.

This chain uses TRBV5-5 with TRBJ2-7; D may be TRBD2 (5 bases). Germline V lookup: CDR1 SGHKS, CDR2 YYEKEE (reference sequence). CDR3 length: 17 amino acids. V lost 3 bases and J lost 0, with 19 bases in between. This CDR3 is CASSSRESGYASYEQYF. CDR3 DNA: TGTGCCAGCAGCTCCCGGGAAAGTGGGTACGCCTCCTACGAGCAGTACTTC.

The rearrangement joins TRBV5-1 to TRBJ2-7, with 13 bases lining up with TRBD2. This CDR3 contains 15 residues. The germline V gene has CDR1 SGHRS and CDR2 YFSETQ. V lost 4 bases, J lost 3 bases, and 4 bases stayed unmatched. The CDR3 is CASSELAGGYYEQYF. The CDR3 nucleotides are TGCGCCAGCAGCGAACTAGCGGGGGGGTACTACGAGCAGTACTTC.

This sequence joins TRBV2 and TRBJ1-5, with 10 positions matching TRBD1. This CDR3 has 15 residues. From germline, CDR1 is SNHLY and CDR2 FYNNEI. V shed 6 bases and J 6 bases; nucleotides not matched to a gene: 8. The CDR3 spells CASRTTGGLRQPQHF. The CDR3 DNA reads TGTGCCAGCAGGACGACAGGGGGCTTACGTCAGCCCCAGCATTTT. Combining the CDR3 with reference TRBV2 and TRBJ1-5 gives the whole variable domain EPEVTQTPSHQVTQMGQEVILRCVPISNHLYFYWYRQILGQKVEFLVSFYNNEISEKSEIFDDQFSVERPDGSNFTLKIRSTKLEDSAMYFCASRTTGGLRQPQHFGDGTRLSIL.

V usage is TRBV4-1 and J usage is TRBJ1-5; 7 bases fit TRBD1. This CDR3 comprises 15 residues. CDR1 and CDR2 (germline): MGHRA, YSYEKL. V was pared by 0 bases and J by 5 bases, with 4 bases of the junction left unmatched. The CDR3 region is CASSQEGGGDQPQHF. The CDR3 DNA reads TGCGCCAGCAGCCAAGAAGGGGGCGGGGATCAGCCCCAGCATTTT.

This clone has only one observation. V usage is TRBV28 and J usage is TRBJ1-5; D not resolved. This CDR3 has 12 residues. V lost 6 bases, J lost 2 bases, and 5 bases lay in between. Germline V gene lookup returns CDR1 MDHEN and CDR2 SYDVKM. CDR3 DNA: TGTGCCAGCAGAACGGGCAATCAGCCCCAGCATTTT. This codes for CASRTGNQPQHF.

Details on this clone: Other DNA sequences from this sample encode an identical CDR3 as well. The gene calls are TRBV5-1 and TRBJ1-1; D ambiguous. Germline V gene data show CDR1 as SGHRS and CDR2 as YFSETQ. CDR3 length: 13 residues. V lost 0 bases, J lost 0 bases, and 3 bases lay in between. The CDR3 sequence is CASSLEVNTEAFF. CDR3 bases: TGCGCCAGCAGCTTGGAGGTGAACACTGAAGCTTTCTTT.

J is TRBJ1-1 and V is TRBV25-1; D unresolved. The CDR3 has 13 amino acids. V dropped 6 bases and J dropped 5 bases, with 13 bases sitting between them. In germline, CDR1 is MGHDK, CDR2 SYGVNS. In DNA, the CDR3 is TGTGCCAGCAGCCCGCGGTTGGCGACTGAAGCTTTCTTT. It encodes CASSPRLATEAFF.

The CDR3 protein is CASSQEVRGETQYF. The DNA of the CDR3 is TGTGCCAGCAGCCAAGAAGTAAGGGGAGAGACCCAGTACTTC. The chain couples TRBV14 to TRBJ2-5, with D tentatively TRBD1 (5 bases). Germline lookup yields CDR1 SGHDN and CDR2 FVKESK. Trimming left V 0 bases short and J 4 bases short, with 9 bases between. The CDR3 has 14 amino acids.